The present TCR beta chain was sequenced within a study of blood T cell repertoires in COVID-19. The V and J ends lost 0 bases and 9 bases respectively, with 17 bases between them. This CDR3 has 15 residues. CDR1 and CDR2 (germline): SEHNR, FQNEAQ (reference sequence). This clone has just one count. Sequenced by immunoSEQ multiplex PCR; TCRdb stores in-frame clones only, minus some. The sample has around 52,000 clones, over 80% seen once. The TCR sequence derives from a woman aged 55-70 years with acute or convalescent COVID-19. Sequencing was performed on peripheral blood. The gene calls are TRBV7-9 and TRBJ1-2; D is undetermined. The CDR3, as DNA: TGTGCCAGCAGCTTAGCGCTCGAGGCATATTCCCGCTACACCTTC. Its protein is CASSLALEAYSRYTF.